Listed below are T cell receptor beta chains from one sample, sequenced in a study of blood T cell repertoires in COVID-19. Clones were sequenced by immunoSEQ multiplex PCR, and TCRdb holds only the in-frame ones, with some missing. The table records roughly 140,000 clones, around 90% of them present only once. Material for sequencing was peripheral blood. The receptors shown here come from a woman over 75 with acute or convalescent COVID-19. Both conserved end residues are part of each CDR3. Each record gives: J gene, D gene, V gene, clone size, CDR3 DNA, CDR3 protein. D genes are given only for firm matches. Clone sizes are given selectively: once, few, many, or a class where the clone is expanded.

TRBJ2-1 | TRBD2 | TRBV7-8 | . | TGTGCCAGCAGCGGGGGAGCGGGGGGCCTCTACAATGAGCAGTTCTTC | CASSGGAGGLYNEQFF
TRBJ1-6 | . | TRBV3-1/TRBV3-2 | . | TGTGCCAGCAGCCCCCTGGACAGCGGACCCCTCCACTTT | CASSPLDSGPLHF
TRBJ2-7 | TRBD1 | TRBV5-4 | . | TGTGCCAGCAGCCGGGGACAGGATCGAGAGCAGTACTTC | CASSRGQDREQYF
TRBJ1-2 | . | TRBV3-1/TRBV3-2 | few | TGTGCCAGCAGCCACTGGACGGGATCATATGGCTACACCTTC | CASSHWTGSYGYTF
TRBJ1-2 | TRBD1 | TRBV6-5 | . | TGTGCCAGCAGTCGGACAGGGCCGGCGGATGGCTACACCTTC | CASSRTGPADGYTF
TRBJ1-5 | TRBD1 | TRBV5-1 | . | TGCGCCAGCAGCTTGGGCCTGGGACAGGGCAATCAGCCCCAGCATTTT | CASSLGLGQGNQPQHF
TRBJ2-5 | TRBD1 | TRBV5-4 | . | TGTGCCAGCAGCTTCGTGGACAGGGGGCGAGAGACCCAGTACTTC | CASSFVDRGRETQYF
TRBJ1-1 | TRBD1 | TRBV4-3 | . | TGCGCCAGCAGCCAAGATGGGCAGGGGGCGCGGGGGGAAGCTTTCTTT | CASSQDGQGARGEAFF
TRBJ2-3 | TRBD1 | TRBV4-3 | . | TGCGCCAGCAGCCCTAAGGGACAGGGGGCCGGCACAGATACGCAGTATTTT | CASSPKGQGAGTDTQYF
TRBJ1-1 | . | TRBV2 | . | TGTGCCAGCAGTGAACCTCAGGACACTGAAGCTTTCTTT | CASSEPQDTEAFF
TRBJ1-4 | TRBD1 | TRBV7-9 | . | TGTGCCAGCAGCGGGGGACAGAGTAATGAAAAACTGTTTTTT | CASSGGQSNEKLFF
TRBJ2-3 | TRBD2 | TRBV7-3 | . | TGTGCCAGCAGCTGGGGGGGAACAGATACGCAGTATTTT | CASSWGGTDTQYF